This paragraph covers one T cell receptor (beta chain) sequence. The target antigen is unknown. A read error may produce the germline difference seen at one junction end. The data originate from a study of Graves' ophthalmopathy and Graves' hyperthyroidism. Overall study findings and caveats: Classification of ophthalmopathy versus stable hyperthyroidism by a 13-signature model yielded 85% to 90% sensitivity and about 81% specificity.

Amplification of TCR beta CDR3 regions used RNA transcripts. An opening RT-PCR round employed HTBI primers and preceded a second-round multiplex PCR. TCRdb re-called the multiplex PCR reads with MiXCR, one entry per CDR3 protein. The table has about 740,000 distinct CDR3 sequences, roughly 40% seen once. The germline gives CDR1 SGHRS, CDR2 YFSETQ. The CDR3 is made up of 13 amino acids. The TCR comes from an adult man with Graves' ophthalmopathy. V is TRBV5-1 and J is TRBJ1-1; D gene unclear. Sequenced sample: peripheral blood. Here the CDR3 reads CASSFKQNTEVFF. CDR3 bases: TGCGCCAGCAGCTTTAAGCAAAACACTGAAGTTTTCTTT.